This TCR beta chain stems from a study of blood T cell repertoires in COVID-19. Across the study: Samples came from the United States, Italy and Spain, spanning acute and convalescent COVID-19.

This table comes from immunoSEQ multiplex PCR, and its TCRdb copy is limited to in-frame clones, with some not included. The table lists tens of thousands of clones, 80% to 90% of them singletons, with around 5.3% in the top ten. The CDR3 runs to 15 residues. This receptor was taken from a woman aged 60-70 years with acute or convalescent COVID-19. Sequencing was carried out using peripheral blood. V gene TRBV21-1 combines with J gene TRBJ2-7; TRBD2 is the table's D call, not checked against the DNA. TRBV21-1 is described as a pseudogene. DNA of the CDR3: TGTGCCAGCAGCCAAACGGAGCGGGATGGCTACGAGCAGTACTTC. It yields the protein CASSQTERDGYEQYF.